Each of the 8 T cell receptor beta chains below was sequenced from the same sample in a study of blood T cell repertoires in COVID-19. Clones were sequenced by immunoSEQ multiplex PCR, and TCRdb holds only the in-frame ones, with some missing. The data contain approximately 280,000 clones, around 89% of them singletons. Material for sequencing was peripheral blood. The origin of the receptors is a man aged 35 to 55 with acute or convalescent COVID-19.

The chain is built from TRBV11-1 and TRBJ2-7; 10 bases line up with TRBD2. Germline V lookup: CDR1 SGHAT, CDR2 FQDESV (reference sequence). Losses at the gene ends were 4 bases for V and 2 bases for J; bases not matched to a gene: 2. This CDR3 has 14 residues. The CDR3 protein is CASSWTSGAYEQYF. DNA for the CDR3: TGTGCCAGCAGCTGGACTAGCGGAGCCTACGAGCAGTACTTC.

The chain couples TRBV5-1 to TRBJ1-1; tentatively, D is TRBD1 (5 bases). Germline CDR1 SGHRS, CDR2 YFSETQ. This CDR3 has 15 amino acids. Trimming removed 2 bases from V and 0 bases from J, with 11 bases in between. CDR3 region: CASSFDSAMNTEAFF. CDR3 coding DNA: TGCGCCAGCAGCTTCGACAGCGCTATGAACACTGAAGCTTTCTTT. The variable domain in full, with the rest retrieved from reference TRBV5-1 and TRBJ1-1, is KAGVTQTPRYLIKTRGQQVTLSCSPISGHRSVSWYQQTPGQGLQFLFEYFSETQRNKGNFPGRFSGRQFSNSRSEMNVSTLELGDSALYLCASSFDSAMNTEAFFGQGTRLTVV.

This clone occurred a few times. The CDR3 region is CASSQEGGYTF. The CDR3 DNA reads as TGTGCCAGCAGTCAAGAGGGTGGCTACACCTTC. V usage is TRBV6-6 and J usage is TRBJ1-2; D unresolved. The CDR3 has 11 amino acids. V lost 5 bases to trimming and J lost 7 bases, with 8 bases between them. CDR1 is MNHNY and CDR2 is SVGAGI in the germline V gene (reference sequence).

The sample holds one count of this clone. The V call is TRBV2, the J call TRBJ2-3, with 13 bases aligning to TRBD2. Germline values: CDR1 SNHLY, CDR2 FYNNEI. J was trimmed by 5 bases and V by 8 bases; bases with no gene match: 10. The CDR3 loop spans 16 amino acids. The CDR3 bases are TGTGCCAGCCAAGGAACTAGCGGGGGGGCAGGAGATACGCAGTATTTT. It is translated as CASQGTSGGAGDTQYF.

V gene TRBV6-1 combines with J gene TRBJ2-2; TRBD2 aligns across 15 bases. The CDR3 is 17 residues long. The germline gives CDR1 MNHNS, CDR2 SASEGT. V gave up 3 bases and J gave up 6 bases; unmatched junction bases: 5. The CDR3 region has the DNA TGTGCCAGCAGTGATCCTGGACTAGCGGGGGGGCCCGGGGAGCTGTTTTTT. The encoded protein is CASSDPGLAGGPGELFF.

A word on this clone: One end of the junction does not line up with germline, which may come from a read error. In DNA form, the CDR3 reads TGTGCCAGCAGTTTTAATGAAGACAGGGGCGATTTT. Its protein product is CASSFNEDRGDF. The chain has TRBV12-3 or TRBV12-4 and TRBJ1-6, with 8 bases fitting TRBD1. The CDR3 contains 12 residues.

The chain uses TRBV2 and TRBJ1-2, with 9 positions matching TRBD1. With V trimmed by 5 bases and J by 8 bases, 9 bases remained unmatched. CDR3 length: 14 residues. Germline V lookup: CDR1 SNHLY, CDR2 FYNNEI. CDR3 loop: CASSSPQGALGYTF. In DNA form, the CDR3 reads TGTGCCAGCAGTTCACCACAGGGGGCTCTGGGCTACACCTTC.

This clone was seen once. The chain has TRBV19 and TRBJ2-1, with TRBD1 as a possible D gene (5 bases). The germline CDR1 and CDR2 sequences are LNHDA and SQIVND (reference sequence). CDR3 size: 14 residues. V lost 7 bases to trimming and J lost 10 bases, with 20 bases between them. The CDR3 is CASKGRADNREQFF. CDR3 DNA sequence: TGTGCCAGTAAGGGCCGGGCTGACAACAGGGAGCAGTTCTTC. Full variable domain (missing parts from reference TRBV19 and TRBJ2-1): DGGITQSPKYLFRKEGQNVTLSCEQNLNHDAMYWYRQDPGQGLRLIYYSQIVNDFQKGDIAEGYSVSREKKESFPLTVTSAQKNPTAFYLCASKGRADNREQFFGPGTRLTVL.